One T cell receptor (beta chain) is described in this entry. This sample is drawn from a study of control samples from healthy donors and cancer patients. Repertoires were generated with immunoSEQ multiplex PCR, while TCRdb's copy carries only in-frame clones and drops some. The repertoire includes 150,000 to 200,000 clones, about 94% of them detected once, and roughly 8.4% sits in the top ten. This CDR3 comprises 14 residues. V was clipped by 4 bases and J by 0 bases, with 7 bases between them. The germline V gene encodes CDR1 KGHDR and CDR2 SFDVKD. Specimen: blood. The TCR comes from a middle-aged woman in good health. This chain joins TRBV24-1 and TRBJ2-3; D gene uncertain. CDR3 DNA: TGTGCCACCAGTGACTCAAGAAGCACAGATACGCAGTATTTT. Translating it yields CATSDSRSTDTQYF.